The 9 T cell receptor beta chains reported below all come from one sample, sequenced in a study of cytomegalovirus exposure and HLA in healthy donors. PCR used 60 Vbeta primers and 13 Jbeta primers. Method: immunoSEQ multiplex PCR; TCRdb's copy keeps in-frame clones and lacks some. Its table lists some 150,000 clones. The sample was PBMCs. The origin of the receptors is a young woman in good health and CMV-seropositive.

CDR3 sequence reads: CASSLSRGNSPLHF. CDR3 bases: TGTGCCAGCAGCTTAAGTAGGGGTAATTCACCCCTCCACTTT. This rearrangement joins TRBV11-2 to TRBJ1-6, with a weak D call TRBD1 (5 bases). Trimming removed 2 bases at V and 6 bases at J, with 8 bases between. CDR3 size: 14 residues. Germline CDR1 reads SGHAT; CDR2 reads FQNNGV.

This chain links TRBV6-4 with TRBJ2-6; a weak D match, TRBD1 (5 bases). Germline CDR1 is MRHNA and CDR2 is SNTAGT. The CDR3 contains 15 residues. Trimming stripped 3 bases from V and 1 base from J, with 7 bases between. CDR3 loop: CASSDPGSGANVLTF. The CDR3 nucleotides read TGTGCCAGCAGTGATCCAGGGTCTGGGGCCAACGTCCTGACTTTC.

CDR3 loop: CASSEVGGSYNEQFF. CDR3 bases: TGTGCCAGCAGTGAGGTGGGGGGGTCCTACAATGAGCAGTTCTTC. The rearrangement links TRBV6-4 to TRBJ2-1, with TRBD2 matching 7 bases. CDR1 is MRHNA, CDR2 SNTAGT, per germline. Germline trimming cut 3 bases from V and 1 base from J; bases unmatched to any gene: 3. This CDR3 has 15 amino acids.

The rearrangement links TRBV19 to TRBJ1-4, with D unclear. This CDR3 has 15 amino acids. V lost 4 bases to trimming and J lost 4 bases, with 13 bases between them. Germline V gene data show CDR1 as LNHDA and CDR2 as SQIVND (reference sequence). CDR3 sequence: CASSNLEVLNEKLFF. The DNA of the CDR3 is TGTGCCAGTAGTAACCTGGAGGTACTTAATGAAAAACTGTTTTTT.

Notes on this clone: This sample includes further DNA sequences coding for the same CDR3. The chain carries TRBV5-1 and TRBJ2-5; D perhaps matches TRBD1 (5 bases). The ends were cut back, 2 bases at V and 2 bases at J, with 10 bases in the middle. From germline, CDR1 is SGHRS and CDR2 YFSETQ. The CDR3 has 14 amino acids. The DNA of the CDR3 is TGCGCCAGCAGCTTTGGAGACAGTCAAGAGACCCAGTACTTC. Amino acid sequence: CASSFGDSQETQYF.

The V call is TRBV19, the J call TRBJ1-4; D is ambiguous. This CDR3 comprises 14 residues. Deletions cut 3 bases from V and 0 bases from J, with 5 bases between. The germline V gene has CDR1 LNHDA and CDR2 SQIVND (reference sequence). This chain's CDR3 is CASSILATNEKLFF. CDR3 nucleotide sequence: TGTGCCAGTAGTATCCTTGCAACTAATGAAAAACTGTTTTTT.

The chain has TRBV25-1 and TRBJ2-1, with 8 positions matching TRBD2. V lost 0 bases and J lost 5; bases outside the gene matches: 9. The germline CDR1 and CDR2 sequences are MGHDK and SYGVNS. CDR3 length equals 17 residues. The CDR3 bases are TGTGCCAGCAGTGAATACCGGGGGGGGGCCGGGAACAATGAGCAGTTCTTC. Translating gives CASSEYRGGAGNNEQFF.

The CDR3 reads CASSYLFGTENGYTF. CDR3 coding DNA: TGCGCCAGCAGCTACCTCTTCGGGACAGAGAATGGCTACACCTTC. V gene TRBV5-1 combines with J gene TRBJ1-2; 7 bases fit TRBD1. The CDR3 length is 15 residues. The germline CDR1 and CDR2 sequences are SGHRS and YFSETQ. V dropped 3 bases and J dropped 6; count of bases not matched to a gene: 11.

The chain recombines TRBV6-1 with TRBJ2-1; tentatively, D is TRBD2 (5 bases). The CDR3 is 15 residues long. Trimming took 10 bases from V and 6 from J, leaving 22 bases between them. CDR1 and CDR2 from the germline V gene are MNHNS and SASEGT. The CDR3 loop is CATNLLARTSNEQFF. The CDR3 DNA sequence: TGTGCCACCAACCTCTTAGCGAGGACCAGCAATGAGCAGTTCTTC.